This T cell receptor beta chain comes out of a study of radiation and T cells in renal cell carcinoma. Study summary: Nephrectomy followed 15 Gy stereotactic body radiation by 4 weeks.

Time point here: blood 2 weeks post-SBRT. Treatment specified: 15 Gy SBRT to primary tumor, nephrectomy 4 weeks later. The method was immunoSEQ multiplex PCR; TCRdb's version includes in-frame clones alone and lacks a portion of them. Among 100,000 to 150,000 clones listed, 88% were seen once. Germline assignment: CDR1 SGDLS and CDR2 YYNGEE. The CDR3 loop spans 15 amino acids. J lost 4 bases, V lost 1 base, and 3 bases had no gene match. Of note for this clone: Its antigen is undetermined.

The study's findings and limits: From baseline, blood top tumor clonotypes peaked at 2 weeks post-radiation. Without pretreatment biopsies, baseline tumor clonotype presence was undetermined.

This TCR was recovered from a woman aged 70-85 years with renal cell carcinoma. This rearrangement joins TRBV9 to TRBJ2-2; 8 nucleotides line up with TRBD1. The sample in question was blood, obtained from a patient whose treatment included radiotherapy and nephrectomy. The chain's CDR3 is CASSVQGALTGELFF. Here the CDR3 DNA reads TGTGCCAGCAGCGTACAGGGGGCTCTCACCGGGGAGCTGTTTTTT.